The subject of this entry is one T cell receptor beta chain. Many counts were recorded for this clone. Its target antigen remains unknown. Qualities for individual bases were not recorded, and no much larger clone is one base off. The data are from a study of blood T cell repertoires in COVID-19 (dated by TCRdb to between 2020 and 2021). Broadly, across the study: Samples covering the acute and convalescent phases of COVID-19 were provided by collaborators in the United States, Italy and Spain. The prospective study material was composed of cDNA or gDNA derived from T cells, B-cell-depleted T cells, or PBMCs. The dataset comprised deeply sampled blood TCRbeta repertoires from subjects exposed to, actively infected with, or recovered from COVID-19. The repertoires were made available in a free public database intended to serve as a resource for research on the immune response to SARS-CoV-2. Samples came from the ongoing ImmuneRACE study (first 160 participants) plus 1,254 subjects from 6 global collaborators. Sample metadata almost always included a de-identified subject ID, COVID-19 status, age in years and sex. HLA class I and class II types, where available, came from metadata supplied by the sample provider rather than from assay-based typing. Results and caveats for the whole study, not just this receptor: The quantity of clinical and demographic metadata differed by source and by participant and was supplied without curation.

The immunoSEQ Assay, a bias-controlled multiplex PCR, was used to amplify TCRbeta CDR3 regions from genomic DNA. The published analysis was carried out like this. The number of nucleated cells in each sample was estimated by amplification of reference gene primers within the assay. To quantify the absolute abundance of each unique TCRbeta CDR3 rearrangement, sequence reads were collapsed and filtered. For each sample, productive Simpson clonality was calculated as the square root of Simpson's diversity index across productive rearrangements. TCRdb limited this immuneACCESS table to in-frame rearrangements with V and J called. A share of clones is missing; checked studies link under half to unresolved V genes, and the rest is unexplained. V and J calls and clone size are those listed in that table; D and trimming were worked out from the DNA. Counted in this sample were 250,000 or so clones; 85% to 90% of them appeared once. The ten largest make up around 0.85% of the sample.

The CDR3 contains 14 residues, cysteine and phenylalanine counted. Solely the CDR3 DNA is kept, with 42 bases framed from the first base. Trimming accounts for 4 bases at V and 7 bases at J, while the number of junction bases matched to no gene is 10. CDR1 and CDR2, per the germline V gene, are SGHTA and FQGTGA. Participants in the prospective study were enrolled through a virtual design, were aged about 18 to 100 years, and lived in 24 United States geographic areas. In the prospective study, participants were assigned to cohorts based on the clinical history participants reported in a screening survey and a study questionnaire. A participant counted as exposed if, within 2 weeks of entering the study, that participant had been in contact with someone who had a PCR-confirmed or clinician-diagnosed COVID-19 case. In the prospective study, mobile phlebotomists collected whole blood, serum and a nasopharyngeal or oropharyngeal swab from each participant. Participants in the prospective study had the option to provide additional blood draws and questionnaires over a roughly two-month period. Before DNA extraction, prospective study blood samples were shipped either frozen or at room temperature.

This chain is built from TRBV7-3 and TRBJ2-7, with TRBD2 matching 7 junction bases. The TCR originated in a man over 45 who had been exposed to COVID-19. The material sequenced was PBMCs or T cells enriched from blood (not recorded which). The CDR3 protein sequence reads: CASSSPGRGGEQYF. The nucleotide sequence reads TGTGCCAGCAGCTCGCCGGGACGGGGAGGGGAGCAGTACTTC.